This T cell receptor (beta chain) was sequenced during a study of post-analysis software for immune sequencing data. Study outcomes and limitations: There were a few TRBV segments more frequent in patients than controls, and TRBV5-6, TRBV5-1 and TRBV20-1 were among them.

Germline assignment: CDR1 SGDLS and CDR2 YYNGEE. The V segment lost 3 bases and the J segment 0 bases; nucleotides outside the gene matches: 3. The CDR3 loop spans 14 amino acids. Tagging with unique molecular identifiers was a feature of the TCR beta cDNA libraries. TCRdb passed the PCR reads through MiXCR, listing each CDR3 protein once. The repertoire holds fewer than 900,000 distinct CDR3 sequences, under 60% seen once, with approximately 5% in the top ten. Points on this clonotype: The antigen remains undetermined.

Input material: blood. This clonotype was obtained from a girl aged 10 to 17 with multiple sclerosis. The rearrangement links TRBV9 to TRBJ2-7, with TRBD2 matching over 7 bases. DNA for the CDR3: TGTGCCAGCAGCGGAGCGGGATACTCCTACGAGCAGTACTTC. Its protein is CASSGAGYSYEQYF. Full variable domain (remainder filled in from reference TRBV9 and TRBJ2-7): DSGVTQTPKHLITATGQRVTLRCSPRSGDLSVYWYQQSLDQGLQFLIQYYNGEERAKGNILERFSAQQFPDLHSELNLSSLELGDSALYFCASSGAGYSYEQYFGPGTRLTVT.